This T cell receptor beta chain was identified during a study of blood T cell repertoires in COVID-19. Study background: Sources were T cells, B-cell-depleted T cells, or PBMCs; the material itself was cDNA or gDNA.

Per germline, CDR1 GTSNPN and CDR2 SVGIG (reference sequence). The CDR3 is made up of 12 amino acids. After removal of 5 bases from V and 8 bases from J, the junction contained 7 bases not matched to a gene. Original methodology: From reference gene primer amplification, estimates of nucleated cell counts were derived. Clones were sequenced by immunoSEQ multiplex PCR, and TCRdb holds only the in-frame ones, with some missing. That table supplies the V and J calls and clone size; D and trimming were determined from the DNA. The repertoire has some 290,000 clones, about nine tenths of them found once; the top ten carry under 3%.

The clonotype comes from a woman aged 25 to 45 with COVID-19, enrolled during active disease. The source material was peripheral blood. The chain carries TRBV30 and TRBJ1-2, with 8 bases identical to TRBD1. The CDR3 loop reads CAWVPGTGGYTF. The CDR3 DNA sequence: TGTGCCTGGGTTCCAGGGACAGGAGGCTACACCTTC.